Many counts were recorded for the clone carrying this T cell receptor (beta chain). Antigen specificity is unknown. Library preparation (for TCRbeta) was performed with unique molecular identifiers. TCRdb re-analysed the PCR reads in MiXCR, keeping a single row per CDR3 protein. The sample records around 270,000 distinct CDR3 sequences, over 9% being singletons. This sample was taken from a study of T-cell reconstitution after alpha-beta-depleted transplantation in children. Study-level points and caveats: The main origin of T-cell counts and diversity one year after transplant was newly produced T cells.

Source: PBMCs, taken before TCRalphabeta/CD19-depleted stem cell transplant. The clonotype was recovered from a boy under two years old with acute myeloid leukemia, due to receive a stem cell transplant.

As DNA, the CDR3 is TGTGCCACCAGTGATTTGCGGGGTCAGCCCCAGCATTTT. Translation: CATSDLRGQPQHF. This chain links TRBV24-1 with TRBJ1-5; no reliable D call. The V end was cut by 0 bases, the J end by 6 bases, with 5 bases between. Germline V gene lookup returns CDR1 KGHDR and CDR2 SFDVKD. The CDR3 has 13 residues.